Listed below are T cell receptor beta chains from one sample, sequenced in a study of shared clonotypes between healthy human individuals. Libraries were prepared by immunoSEQ multiplex PCR; TCRdb keeps only in-frame clonotypes and omits some of them. The data show 550,000 to 800,000 clones, 90% seen once. The sequencing sample was made of memory CD8+ T cells from PBMCs. The receptors come from a man between 18 and 29 years old in good health. Some clones in this sample may be carry-over from other donors' samples. Each CDR3 is given with its conserved first and last residue.

V gene	CDR3 length	J gene	CDR3 protein
TRBV6-6	12	TRBJ1-1	CASSYEGTEAFF
TRBV11-2	13	TRBJ2-5	CASSHGQQETQYF
TRBV29-1	14	TRBJ2-1	CSVVLAGRDNEQFF
TRBV28	14	TRBJ2-7	CASSMGAGIDEQYF
TRBV7-9	15	TRBJ1-2	CASTKAAGVFYGYTF
TRBV7-2	16	TRBJ1-2	CASSSRLGQGATGYTF
TRBV7-9	15	TRBJ2-2	CASSLVQGNTGELFF
TRBV2	13	TRBJ2-1	CARGTVLNNEQFF
TRBV29-1	13	TRBJ2-7	CSVSVGRWYEQYF
TRBV15	14	TRBJ2-7	CATSREKRAREQYF
TRBV6-5	15	TRBJ1-1	CASSYSRTGNTEAFF
TRBV19	15	TRBJ1-5	CASSIDNSSNQPQHF
TRBV7-6	15	TRBJ2-1	CASSELAASYNEQFF
TRBV27	14	TRBJ2-7	CASSLAGSSYEQYF
TRBV28	16	TRBJ2-5	CASSLNSGQGEETQYF
TRBV27	13	TRBJ2-7	CASSFDITYEQYF
TRBV6-6	13	TRBJ2-3	CASSPISTDTQYF
TRBV5-1	19	TRBJ2-2	CASSLVPGQLPRDTGELFF
TRBV27	15	TRBJ2-7	CASSLSGGASYEQYF
TRBV27	15	TRBJ2-7	CASRSTSGSFYEQYF
TRBV27	13	TRBJ2-4	CASSSLAKNIQYF
TRBV27	13	TRBJ1-1	CASSMRGGTEAFF
TRBV28	16	TRBJ2-2	CASSFHGTSGTGELFF
TRBV5-4	15	TRBJ2-3	CASSGGLAATDTQYF
TRBV28	13	TRBJ2-7	CASSRDRSYEQYF
TRBV7-9	12	TRBJ2-2	CASSLIPGELFF
TRBV28	16	TRBJ1-4	CASSTSLGGRGEKLFF
TRBV4-3	15	TRBJ2-7	CASSQDWHYSYEQYF
TRBV7-9	16	TRBJ2-7	CASSPTLGDSSYEQYF
TRBV19	14	TRBJ2-7	CASSMSGSSYEQYF
TRBV19	13	TRBJ1-1	CASSLFKNTEAFF
TRBV7-9	13	TRBJ1-3	CASSLPTGPAIYF
TRBV11-2	15	TRBJ2-3	CASSLGTANTDTQYF
TRBV7-8	17	TRBJ1-6	CASSLAPAGSYNSPLHF
TRBV5-1	14	TRBJ2-1	CASSFRVSYNEQFF
TRBV28	16	TRBJ1-2	CASSKDRGRSNYGYTF
TRBV14	13	TRBJ2-7	CASSQTLGYEQYF
TRBV27	17	TRBJ2-7	CASSSSPGQGITYEQYF
TRBV28	15	TRBJ1-5	CASSPERGTNQPQHF
TRBV27	14	TRBJ1-5	CASSFLGGGQPQHF
TRBV27	13	TRBJ2-1	CASSLDSSNEQFF
TRBV5-6	15	TRBJ2-3	CASSSGLAGADTQYF
TRBV28	13	TRBJ1-2	CASKIGQTYGYTF
TRBV6-1	14	TRBJ1-2	CASSEVDYWSGYTF
TRBV29-1	13	TRBJ2-5	CSVEDSAKWAQYF
TRBV7-3	13	TRBJ1-5	CASSPFPNQPQHF
TRBV4-1	16	TRBJ2-6	CASSHGRLSGANVLTF
TRBV2	14	TRBJ1-2	CASTAWAGWDGYTF
TRBV20-1	11	TRBJ1-1	CSAREYTEAFF
TRBV2	12	TRBJ2-7	CASSEKGYEQYF
TRBV9	15	TRBJ1-1	CASSPSRGAGTEAFF